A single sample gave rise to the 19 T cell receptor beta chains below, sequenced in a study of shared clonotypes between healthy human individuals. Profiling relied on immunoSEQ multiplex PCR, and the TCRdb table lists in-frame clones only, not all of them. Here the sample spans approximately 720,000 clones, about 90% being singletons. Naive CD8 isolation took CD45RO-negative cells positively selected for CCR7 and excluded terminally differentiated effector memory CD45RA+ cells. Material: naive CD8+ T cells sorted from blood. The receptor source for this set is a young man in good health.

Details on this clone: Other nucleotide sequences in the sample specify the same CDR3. CDR3: CASSPPQGAYEQYF. CDR3 coding DNA: TGTGCCAGCTCACCGCCCCAAGGGGCCTACGAGCAGTACTTC. The chain couples TRBV18 to TRBJ2-7; weak D call: TRBD1 (5 bases). The germline V and J ends were trimmed by 3 bases and 2 bases, with 11 bases remaining between them. Germline V gene sequence: CDR1 KGHSH, CDR2 LQKENI. CDR3 length: 14 amino acids.

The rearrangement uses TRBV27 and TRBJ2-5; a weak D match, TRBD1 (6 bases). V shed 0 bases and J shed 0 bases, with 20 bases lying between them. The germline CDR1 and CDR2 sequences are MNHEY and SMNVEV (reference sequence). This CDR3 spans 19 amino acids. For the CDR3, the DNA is TGTGCCAGCAGTTTATCTAAGGGTTGGAGAGGGGGAAACCAAGAGACCCAGTACTTC. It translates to CASSLSKGWRGGNQETQYF.

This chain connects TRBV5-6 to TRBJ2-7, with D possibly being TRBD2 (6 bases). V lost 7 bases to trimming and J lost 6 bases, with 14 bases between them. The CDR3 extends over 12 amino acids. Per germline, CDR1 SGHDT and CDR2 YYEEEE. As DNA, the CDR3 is TGTGCCAGCGCCTCGGGAGCTGCCGAGCAGTACTTC. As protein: CASASGAAEQYF. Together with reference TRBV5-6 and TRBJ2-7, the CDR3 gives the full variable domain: DAGVTQSPTHLIKTRGQQVTLRCSPKSGHDTVSWYQQALGQGPQFIFQYYEEEERQRGNFPDRFSGHQFPNYSSELNVNALLLGDSALYLCASASGAAEQYFGPGTRLTVT.

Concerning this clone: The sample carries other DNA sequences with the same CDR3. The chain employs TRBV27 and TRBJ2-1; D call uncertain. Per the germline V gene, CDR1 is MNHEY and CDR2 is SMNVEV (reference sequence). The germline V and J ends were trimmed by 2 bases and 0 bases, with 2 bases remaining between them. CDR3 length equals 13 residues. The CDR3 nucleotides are TGTGCCAGCAGTTTAAACTCCTACAATGAGCAGTTCTTC. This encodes CASSLNSYNEQFF.

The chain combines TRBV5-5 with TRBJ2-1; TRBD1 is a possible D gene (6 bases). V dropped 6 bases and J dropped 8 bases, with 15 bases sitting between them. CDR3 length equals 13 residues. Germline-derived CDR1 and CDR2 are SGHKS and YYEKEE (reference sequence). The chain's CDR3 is CASTSGGGYEQFF. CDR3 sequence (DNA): TGTGCCAGCACCTCTGGTGGGGGCTATGAGCAGTTCTTC.

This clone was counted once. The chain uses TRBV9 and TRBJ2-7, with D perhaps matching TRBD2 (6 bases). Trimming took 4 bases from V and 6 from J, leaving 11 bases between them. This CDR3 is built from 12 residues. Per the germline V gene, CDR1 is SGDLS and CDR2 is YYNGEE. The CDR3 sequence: CASSTGSGEQYF. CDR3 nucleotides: TGTGCCAGCAGCACCGGGAGTGGCGAGCAGTACTTC.

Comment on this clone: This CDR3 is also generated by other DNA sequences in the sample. Here the CDR3 reads CASSLRGPSYEQYF. The CDR3 DNA reads as TGTGCCAGCAGTCTCAGGGGCCCCTCCTACGAGCAGTACTTC. The chain combines TRBV27 with TRBJ2-7, with TRBD1 as a possible D gene (6 bases). Germline V gene data show CDR1 as MNHEY and CDR2 as SMNVEV (reference sequence). This CDR3 is 14 amino acids long. V lost 5 bases and J lost 0, with 11 bases in between.

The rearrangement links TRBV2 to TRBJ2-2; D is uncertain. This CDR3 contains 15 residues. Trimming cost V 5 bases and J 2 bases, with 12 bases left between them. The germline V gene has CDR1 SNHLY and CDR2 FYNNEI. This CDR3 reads CASSPLGDNTGELFF. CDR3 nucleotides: TGTGCCAGCAGTCCCCTCGGCGACAACACCGGGGAGCTGTTTTTT.

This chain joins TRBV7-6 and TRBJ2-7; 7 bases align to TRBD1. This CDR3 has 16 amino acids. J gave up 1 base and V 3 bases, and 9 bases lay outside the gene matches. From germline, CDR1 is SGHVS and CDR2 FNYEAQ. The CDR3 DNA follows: TGTGCCAGCAGCTTCCGACAGGGCGGAGGTTCCTACGAGCAGTACTTC. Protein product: CASSFRQGGGSYEQYF.

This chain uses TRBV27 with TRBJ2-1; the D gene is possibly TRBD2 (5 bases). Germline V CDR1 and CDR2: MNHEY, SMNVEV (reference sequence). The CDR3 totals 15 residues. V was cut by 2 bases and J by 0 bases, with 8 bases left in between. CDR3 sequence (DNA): TGTGCCAGCAGTTTAGTGGGAGCCTCCTACAATGAGCAGTTCTTC. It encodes CASSLVGASYNEQFF.

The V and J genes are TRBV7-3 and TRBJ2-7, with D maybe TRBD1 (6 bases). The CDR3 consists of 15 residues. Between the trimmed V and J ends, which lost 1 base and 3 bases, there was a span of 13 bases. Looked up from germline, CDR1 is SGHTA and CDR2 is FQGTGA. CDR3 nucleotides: TGTGCCAGCAGCTTAAGTGCAGGGGCCAACTACGAGCAGTACTTC. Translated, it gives CASSLSAGANYEQYF.

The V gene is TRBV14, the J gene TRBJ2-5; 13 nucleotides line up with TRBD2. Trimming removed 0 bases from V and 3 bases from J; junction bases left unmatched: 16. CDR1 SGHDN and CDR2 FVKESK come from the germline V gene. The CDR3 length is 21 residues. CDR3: CASSQDQGTSGARGYKETQYF. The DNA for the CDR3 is TGTGCCAGCAGCCAAGATCAGGGGACTAGCGGGGCCCGAGGGTACAAAGAGACCCAGTACTTC.

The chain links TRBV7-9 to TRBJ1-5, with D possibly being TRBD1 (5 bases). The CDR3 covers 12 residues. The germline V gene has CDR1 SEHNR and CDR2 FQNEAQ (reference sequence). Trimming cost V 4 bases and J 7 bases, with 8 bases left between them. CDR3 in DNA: TGTGCCAGCAGCTGGGAGGGGCAGCCCCAGCATTTT. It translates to CASSWEGQPQHF.

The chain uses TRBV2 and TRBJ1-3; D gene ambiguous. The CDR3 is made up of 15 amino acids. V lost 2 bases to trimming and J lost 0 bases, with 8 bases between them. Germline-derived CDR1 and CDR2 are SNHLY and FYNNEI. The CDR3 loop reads CASSERGNSGNTIYF. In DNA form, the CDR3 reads TGTGCCAGCAGTGAACGAGGGAACTCTGGAAACACCATATATTTT.

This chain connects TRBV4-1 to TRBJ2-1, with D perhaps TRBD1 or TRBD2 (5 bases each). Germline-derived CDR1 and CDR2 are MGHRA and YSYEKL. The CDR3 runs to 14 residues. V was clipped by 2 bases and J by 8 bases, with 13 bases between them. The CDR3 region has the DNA TGCGCCAGCAGCCAAATCGGGGCCAGGGATGAGCAGTTCTTC. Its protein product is CASSQIGARDEQFF.

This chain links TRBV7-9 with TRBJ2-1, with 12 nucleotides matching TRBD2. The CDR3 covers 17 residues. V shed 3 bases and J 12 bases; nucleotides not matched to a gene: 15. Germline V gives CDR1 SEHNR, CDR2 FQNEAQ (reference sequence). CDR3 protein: CASSFTPGTSGSLWQFF. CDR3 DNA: TGTGCCAGCAGCTTCACGCCCGGGACTAGCGGGTCCCTATGGCAGTTCTTC.

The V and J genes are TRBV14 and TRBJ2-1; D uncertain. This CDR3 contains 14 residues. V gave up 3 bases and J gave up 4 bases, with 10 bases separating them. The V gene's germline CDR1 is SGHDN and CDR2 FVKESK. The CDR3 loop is CASSHLVGYNEQFF. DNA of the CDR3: TGTGCCAGCAGCCATCTAGTCGGTTACAATGAGCAGTTCTTC.

Here the CDR3 DNA reads TGTGCCAGCAGCCACCCCAGTCAGGGAACCCCCTACGAGCAGTACTTC. It translates to CASSHPSQGTPYEQYF. The chain uses TRBV7-9 and TRBJ2-7; the D gene is possibly TRBD1 (5 bases). Trimming shortened V by 5 bases and J by 2 bases, and 19 bases separated the two germline ends. The CDR3 is made up of 16 amino acids. Germline CDR1 reads SEHNR; CDR2 reads FQNEAQ (reference sequence).

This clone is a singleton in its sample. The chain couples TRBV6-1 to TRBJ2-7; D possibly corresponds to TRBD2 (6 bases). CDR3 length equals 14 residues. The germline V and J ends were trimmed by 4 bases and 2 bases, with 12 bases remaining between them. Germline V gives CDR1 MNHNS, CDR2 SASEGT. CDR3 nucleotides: TGTGCCAGCAGTGCCTGGCGGGGAACCTACGAGCAGTACTTC. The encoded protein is CASSAWRGTYEQYF.